The source of this TCR beta chain is a study of blood T cells in healthy people across ages. Trimming at V came to 4 bases and at J to 9 bases, leaving 8 bases not matched to a gene. Germline assignment: CDR1 DFQATT and CDR2 SNEGSKA (reference sequence). The CDR3 runs 14 residues. Primers used in a second PCR of roughly 7 to 11 cycles were a sample-barcoded 5' primer and a J-beta primer mix. TCRdb used MiXCR to reprocess the 5' RACE reads, holding one entry per CDR3 protein. The sample lists 710,000 or so distinct CDR3 sequences; approximately 29% were seen once. Whole-study findings and limits: Conclusively comparing naive with antigen-experienced cells was impossible with unsorted PBMCs.

A note on this clonotype: Its matching antigen is unknown. This may arise from a read error, as a much more abundant clone is one base away.

The chain employs TRBV20-1 and TRBJ1-6, with 8 bases matching TRBD1. The specimen was blood. This receptor was identified in an elderly woman in good health. The CDR3 DNA is TGCAGTGCTAACCCTGGACAGGGAGGTTCACCCCTCCACTTT. Protein: CSANPGQGGSPLHF.